This is a list of T cell receptor beta chains from one sample in a study of blood T cell repertoires in COVID-19. Some clones are missing from TCRdb's copy, which holds only in-frame ones; the method was immunoSEQ multiplex PCR. The table has around 99,000 clones, around 74% seen once. The sample consisted of peripheral blood. Source of these receptors: a woman of 80 years or more with active or convalescent COVID-19. The CDR3 runs from the conserved cysteine through the conserved F or W. The D gene is left open where the match is weak. Not every row has a clone size; where given, it reads once, few, many or a size class.

cdr3_aa cdr3_nt clone_size d_call j_call v_call
CASSPRGQGNDGYTF TGTGCCAGCAGCCCGAGGGGACAGGGTAACGATGGCTACACCTTC - TRBD1 TRBJ1-2 TRBV5-4
CASSTEGGSGYTF TGTGCCAGCAGCACCGAAGGTGGGAGTGGCTACACCTTC - - TRBJ1-2 TRBV6-5
CATSDPKGLGFYHEQFF TGTGCCACCAGTGATCCTAAGGGACTAGGATTTTATCATGAGCAGTTCTTC - TRBD2 TRBJ2-1 TRBV24-1
CASSMIGTVVETQYF TGTGCCAGCAGCATGATCGGGACAGTCGTAGAGACCCAGTACTTC once TRBD1 TRBJ2-5 TRBV14
CASSTQGASPLHF TGTGCCAGCAGTACGCAGGGGGCATCACCCCTCCACTTT - TRBD1 TRBJ1-6 TRBV6-5
CASSPDRGSSPLHF TGTGCCAGCAGCCCCGACAGGGGAAGTTCACCCCTCCACTTT - TRBD1 TRBJ1-6 TRBV6-5
CASSSPGGFATNEKLFF TGTGCCAGCAGCTCCCCGGGGGGATTTGCAACTAATGAAAAACTGTTTTTT - - TRBJ1-4 TRBV28
CASSPPAAGARNIQYF TGTGCCAGCTCACCACCGGCAGCGGGAGCCAGAAACATTCAGTACTTC - TRBD2 TRBJ2-4 TRBV18
CASSAWTSGTYEQYF TGTGCCAGTAGTGCCTGGACTAGCGGGACCTACGAGCAGTACTTC - TRBD2 TRBJ2-7 TRBV19
CASSRPRLGTGATNTEAFF TGTGCCAGCAGCCGCCCCAGGCTGGGGACAGGGGCCACGAACACTGAAGCTTTCTTT - TRBD1 TRBJ1-1 TRBV5-4
CASSVTGANTEAFF TGTGCCAGCAGCGTGACAGGGGCTAACACTGAAGCTTTCTTT once TRBD1 TRBJ1-1 TRBV9
CASSYTQGSKQFF TGCGCCAGCAGCTATACACAGGGAAGCAAGCAGTTCTTC - - TRBJ2-1 TRBV5-1
CASSQDSASGSNEQFF TGCGCCAGCAGCCAAGATTCGGCTAGCGGGAGCAATGAGCAGTTCTTC - TRBD2 TRBJ2-1 TRBV4-3
CSVEPAERALNEQFF TGCAGCGTTGAGCCAGCGGAAAGAGCCCTTAATGAGCAGTTCTTC - - TRBJ2-1 TRBV29-1
CASSLGGQGSTQYF TGTGCCAGCAGTTTAGGAGGGCAGGGCAGTACCCAGTACTTC - - TRBJ2-5 TRBV28
CASSLSLAGGHEQFF TGTGCCAGCAGCTTATCACTAGCGGGAGGTCATGAGCAGTTCTTC - TRBD2 TRBJ2-1 TRBV14
CAWRAAGGRAGNTIYF TGTGCCTGGAGAGCCGCAGGGGGAAGGGCTGGAAACACCATATATTTT - TRBD1 TRBJ1-3 TRBV30
CASSAGDGGWGNSPLHF TGTGCCAGCAGTGCGGGGGACGGGGGATGGGGCAATTCACCCCTCCACTTT - - TRBJ1-6 TRBV5-4
CASSHSGRGTKNIQYF TGTGCCAGCAGCCATAGCGGGAGGGGGACCAAAAACATTCAGTACTTC few TRBD2 TRBJ2-4 TRBV11-1
CASSIRAGEIEQFF TGTGCCAGCAGCATCAGAGCGGGAGAGATTGAGCAGTTCTTC - TRBD2 TRBJ2-1 TRBV9
CASSPSLGQPGQDTQYF TGTGCCAGCTCACCATCACTCGGCCAGCCGGGTCAAGATACGCAGTATTTT - - TRBJ2-3 TRBV18
CASSFGAVKLFF TGTGCCAGCAGTTTTGGGGCAGTTAAACTGTTTTTT few - TRBJ1-4 TRBV28
CAWRKGGLSNQPQHF TGTGCCTGGAGGAAAGGGGGTCTTAGCAATCAGCCCCAGCATTTT - - TRBJ1-5 TRBV30
CASSLGAWQGGNTIYF TGCGCCAGCAGCTTGGGGGCCTGGCAGGGTGGAAACACCATATATTTT - - TRBJ1-3 TRBV5-1
CASSLRGGWDKNIQYF TGTGCCAGCAGCTTAAGGGGAGGTTGGGACAAAAACATTCAGTACTTC - - TRBJ2-4 TRBV7-8
CASRETGEANEKLFF TGTGCCAGTAGGGAGACAGGGGAGGCTAATGAAAAACTGTTTTTT - TRBD1 TRBJ1-4 TRBV19
CASFLGGPAGELFF TGTGCCAGTTTCCTTGGAGGGCCAGCTGGGGAGCTGTTTTTT - - TRBJ2-2 TRBV7-9
CASSLGGSAYNEQFF TGTGCCAGCAGCTTAGGAGGGAGCGCCTACAATGAGCAGTTCTTC - - TRBJ2-1 TRBV13
CASSNVRGRGSYNEQFF TGTGCCAGCAGCAACGTACGCGGGAGGGGCTCCTACAATGAGCAGTTCTTC - TRBD2 TRBJ2-1 TRBV7-9